These 21 T cell receptor beta chains came from one sample sequenced in a study of vaccination and CD4 T cells after COVID-19. The Oncomine TCR Beta short-read assay generated sequence data from the DNA of cultured CD4+ T cells. TCRdb used MiXCR to reprocess the PCR reads, holding one entry per CDR3 protein. The data hold about 12,000 distinct CDR3 sequences, with around three fifths observed a single time. No cognate antigen is known for these TCRs. Stated treatment: approximately 11-day PBMC culture with coronavirus spike peptide pools or control peptides (ViraFEST assay). Sequencing was carried out using CD4+ T cells from blood, cultured in vitro. The receptor source for this set is a human donor who had recovered from COVID-19.

V is TRBV9 and J is TRBJ2-1; perhaps TRBD2 as D (7 bases). The germline gives CDR1 SGDLS, CDR2 YYNGEE. Trimming cost V 4 bases and J 8 bases, with 13 bases left between them. The CDR3 has 13 residues. CDR3 sequence: CASSLGGRDEQFF. The CDR3 DNA sequence: TGTGCCAGCAGCCTCGGGGGGCGGGATGAGCAGTTCTTC.

V and J are TRBV3-1 and TRBJ1-2, with 8 bases lining up with TRBD1. Unmatched junction bases numbered 6, after V lost 4 bases and J lost 8 bases. The CDR3 loop spans 13 amino acids. Germline CDR1 is LGHDT and CDR2 is YNNKEL (reference sequence). The DNA of the CDR3 is TGTGCCAGCAGCCTCCGGACAGGGAACGGCTACACCTTC. Translated: CASSLRTGNGYTF.

J is TRBJ2-3 and V is TRBV7-2; D uncertain. The CDR3 is 14 residues long. The V end lost 0 bases, the J end lost 0 bases, and 4 bases lay between the germline ends. Germline V gene data show CDR1 as SGHTA and CDR2 as FQGNSA. The CDR3 loop is CASSLAGSTDTQYF. CDR3 nucleotide sequence: TGTGCCAGCAGCTTAGCGGGCAGCACAGATACGCAGTATTTT.

V gene TRBV2 combines with J gene TRBJ1-5; D gene uncertain. The CDR3 contains 13 residues. Germline CDR1 SNHLY, CDR2 FYNNEI. The V gene lost 6 bases and the J gene lost 0 bases, with 6 bases spanning the gap. CDR3 sequence reads: CASRWDSNQPQHF. DNA for the CDR3: TGTGCCAGCAGATGGGATAGCAATCAGCCCCAGCATTTT.

This chain joins TRBV18 and TRBJ1-6, with D possibly TRBD1 on 6 matching bases. Trimming removed 4 bases from V and 6 bases from J, with 7 bases in between. There are 13 residues in the CDR3. Looked up from germline, CDR1 is KGHSH and CDR2 is LQKENI. The CDR3 DNA sequence: TGTGCCAGCTCACAGGACAGTAATTCACCCCTCCACTTT. This translates into CASSQDSNSPLHF.

This chain uses TRBV7-9 with TRBJ1-1, with D possibly being TRBD1 (6 bases). The V end was cut by 5 bases, the J end by 10 bases, with 17 bases between. Germline V gene sequence: CDR1 SEHNR, CDR2 FQNEAQ (reference sequence). The CDR3 length is 13 residues. CDR3: CASSPGQSGGAFF. CDR3 nucleotides: TGTGCCAGCAGCCCAGGACAGTCCGGGGGAGCTTTCTTT.

J is TRBJ2-1 and V is TRBV19; 11 bases agree with TRBD1. CDR3 length equals 16 residues. Germline trimming cut 5 bases from V and 7 bases from J; bases unmatched to any gene: 10. Per germline, CDR1 LNHDA and CDR2 SQIVND (reference sequence). Here the CDR3 DNA reads TGTGCCAGTAGTGGCCGGGACAGGGGGTACAGAAATGAGCAGTTCTTC. It yields the protein CASSGRDRGYRNEQFF.

The V and J genes are TRBV7-2 and TRBJ1-1, with 9 nucleotides matching TRBD1. The CDR3 is 17 residues long. The V gene end was trimmed by 2 bases and the J gene end by 2 bases; junction bases not matched to a gene: 9. The germline CDR1 and CDR2 sequences are SGHTA and FQGNSA. The CDR3 DNA follows: TGTGCCAGCAGCTTACTGGGACAGGGCCAAGGAAACACTGAAGCTTTCTTT. Encoded protein: CASSLLGQGQGNTEAFF.

This clonotype has a handful of counts. The rearrangement links TRBV6-5 to TRBJ1-2, with no clear D. Looked up from germline, CDR1 is MNHEY and CDR2 is SVGAGI. The CDR3 is 13 residues long. Trimming removed 2 bases at V and 4 bases at J, with 8 bases between. The CDR3 is CASSYTRLYGYTF. DNA for the CDR3: TGTGCCAGCAGTTACACAAGACTCTATGGCTACACCTTC.

This clonotype occurred a few times. The chain has TRBV6-5 and TRBJ1-1, with D perhaps matching TRBD1 (5 bases). V was pared by 4 bases and J by 5 bases, with 14 bases between. Germline V gene sequence: CDR1 MNHEY, CDR2 SVGAGI. The CDR3 spans 14 residues. CDR3 coding DNA: TGTGCCAGCAGTTTTGGGCTGGCAGGGACTGAAGCTTTCTTT. Its translation is CASSFGLAGTEAFF.

The chain has TRBV7-2 and TRBJ2-2; no clear D. The CDR3 loop spans 14 amino acids. Per the germline V gene, CDR1 is SGHTA and CDR2 is FQGNSA. Trimming pared 5 bases from V and 4 bases from J, leaving 11 bases between. The CDR3 reads CASSPIRVTGELFF. The CDR3 DNA reads as TGTGCCAGCAGCCCTATTAGAGTCACCGGGGAGCTGTTTTTT.

The rearrangement links TRBV5-6 to TRBJ2-5; D not resolved. CDR1 SGHDT and CDR2 YYEEEE come from the germline V gene. The V gene lost 1 base and the J gene lost 2 bases, with 0 bases spanning the gap. This CDR3 region has 11 residues. CDR3 coding DNA: TGTGCCAGCAGCTTGCAAGAGACCCAGTACTTC. As protein: CASSLQETQYF.

The V and J genes are TRBV7-2 and TRBJ2-7, with D perhaps matching TRBD1 (5 bases). The CDR3 has 17 residues. The V gene lost 4 bases and the J gene lost 0 bases, with 19 bases spanning the gap. Germline CDR1 and CDR2: SGHTA and FQGNSA. CDR3 nucleotide sequence: TGTGCCAGCAGCTCGTCGGCGATTGGACATGGCTCCTACGAGCAGTACTTC. This codes for CASSSSAIGHGSYEQYF.

The CDR3 nucleotides are TGTGCCACCAGTGATGCCCAGGCGGGGCAGGGGGAGCAGTACTTC. Protein: CATSDAQAGQGEQYF. J is TRBJ2-7 and V is TRBV24-1, with D possibly being TRBD1 or TRBD2 (6 bases each). CDR1 is KGHDR and CDR2 is SFDVKD in the germline V gene. Trimming shortened V by 3 bases and J by 7 bases, and 18 bases separated the two germline ends. This CDR3 comprises 15 residues.

The chain employs TRBV2 and TRBJ2-1, with 7 bases identical to TRBD2. Germline loops: CDR1 SNHLY, CDR2 FYNNEI. V lost 6 bases and J lost 7; bases outside the gene matches: 3. The CDR3 runs 12 residues. CDR3 in amino acids: CASSRAGNEQFF. The DNA of the CDR3 is TGTGCCAGCAGCCGAGCGGGGAATGAGCAGTTCTTC.

The V and J genes are TRBV6-1 and TRBJ1-5, with TRBD1 matching 7 bases. The CDR3 sequence is 14 residues long. Germline-derived CDR1 and CDR2 are MNHNS and SASEGT. V was clipped by 3 bases and J by 4 bases; unmatched bases: 3. This CDR3 reads CASSDVQGNQPQHF. The CDR3 region has the DNA TGTGCCAGCAGTGATGTACAGGGGAATCAGCCCCAGCATTTT.

This clonotype was recorded once. The CDR3 here is CASSTADTQYF. In nucleotides, the CDR3 is TGTGCCAGCAGTACCGCAGATACGCAGTATTTT. The chain has TRBV7-9 and TRBJ2-3; no firm D call. Germline V CDR1 and CDR2: SEHNR, FQNEAQ (reference sequence). The V gene lost 6 bases and the J gene lost 4 bases, with 5 bases spanning the gap. This CDR3 spans 11 amino acids. The full variable domain, completed using reference TRBV7-9 and TRBJ2-3, is DTGVSQNPRHKITKRGQNVTFRCDPISEHNRLYWYRQTLGQGPEFLTYFQNEAQLEKSRLLSDRFSAERPKGSFSTLEIQRTEQGDSAMYLCASSTADTQYFGPGTRLTVL.

This clonotype showed up just once. The rearrangement links TRBV2 to TRBJ2-5; the match to TRBD2 covers 14 bases. Germline CDR1 is SNHLY and CDR2 is FYNNEI. After removal of 5 bases from V and 0 bases from J, the junction contained 14 bases not matched to a gene. This CDR3 has 20 amino acids. This chain's CDR3 is CASSLPSGLAGGRYQETQYF. Here the CDR3 DNA reads TGTGCCAGCAGTCTTCCCTCCGGACTAGCGGGGGGCCGGTACCAAGAGACCCAGTACTTC.

The CDR3 nucleotides read TGTGCCAGCAACGCCGGGACAGCGAACACCGGGGAGCTGTTTTTT. Translated: CASNAGTANTGELFF. The gene calls are TRBV19 and TRBJ2-2, with TRBD1 matching over 7 bases. V dropped 9 bases and J dropped 0; count of bases not matched to a gene: 7. Germline CDR1 and CDR2: LNHDA and SQIVND (reference sequence). The CDR3 totals 15 residues.

This clonotype came up once. The chain links TRBV20-1 to TRBJ2-1, with 7 bases that match TRBD2. Germline values: CDR1 DFQATT, CDR2 SNEGSKA (reference sequence). CDR3 length equals 15 residues. V trimming: 6 bases; J trimming: 4 bases; junction bases outside the gene matches: 12. Here the CDR3 reads CSAQALRDYYNEQFF. The DNA of the CDR3 is TGCAGTGCGCAGGCTCTCCGGGACTATTACAATGAGCAGTTCTTC.

V gene TRBV6-2 or TRBV6-3 combines with J gene TRBJ1-2, with TRBD1 as a possible D gene (5 bases). Germline lookup yields CDR1 MNHEY and CDR2 SVGEGT. Trimming shortened V by 4 bases and J by 2 bases, and 8 bases separated the two germline ends. This CDR3 has 13 amino acids. The chain's CDR3 is CASSSTENYGYTF. The CDR3 nucleotides are TGTGCCAGCAGTTCGACAGAAAACTATGGCTACACCTTC.